This T cell receptor beta chain derives from a study of shared clonotypes between healthy human individuals. Profiling relied on immunoSEQ multiplex PCR, and the TCRdb table lists in-frame clones only, not all of them. Here the sample spans around 1.4 million clones, less than 99% being singletons. With V trimmed by 4 bases and J by 6 bases, 6 bases remained unmatched. CDR3 length equals 15 residues. CDR1 and CDR2 from the germline V gene are SGHRS and YFSETQ. The source material was naive CD4+ T cells sorted from blood. The sample's subset: CD45RA+ positively selected. The receptor's source is a young man in good health. J is TRBJ2-1 and V is TRBV5-1; 11 positions match TRBD1. The CDR3 coding sequence is TGCGCCAGCAGCCGGGACAGGGGGGTACGCAATGAGCAGTTCTTC. Translated, it gives CASSRDRGVRNEQFF.